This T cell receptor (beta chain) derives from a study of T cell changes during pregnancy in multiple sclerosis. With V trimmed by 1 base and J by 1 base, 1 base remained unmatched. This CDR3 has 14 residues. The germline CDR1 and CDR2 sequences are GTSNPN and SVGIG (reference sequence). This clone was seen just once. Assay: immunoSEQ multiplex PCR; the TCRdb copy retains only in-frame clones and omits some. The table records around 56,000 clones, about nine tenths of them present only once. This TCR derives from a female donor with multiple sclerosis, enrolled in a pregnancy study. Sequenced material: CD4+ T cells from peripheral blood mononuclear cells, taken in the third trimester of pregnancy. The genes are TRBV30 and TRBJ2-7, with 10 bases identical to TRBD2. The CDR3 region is CAWSGTSGSYEQYF. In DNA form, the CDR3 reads TGTGCCTGGAGTGGGACTAGCGGATCCTACGAGCAGTACTTC.